Listed below are T cell receptor beta chains from one sample, sequenced in a study of cytomegalovirus exposure and HLA in healthy donors. Repertoires were generated with immunoSEQ multiplex PCR, while TCRdb's copy carries only in-frame clones and drops some. The table has 110,000 to 150,000 clones, 78% seen once; the top ten hold roughly 2.9%. The source material was PBMCs. Receptors were obtained from a female donor in good health and CMV-seronegative. CDR3s include the opening cysteine and the closing phenylalanine or tryptophan. The D gene is left open where the match is weak. The size field is filled for only some rows; it gives once, few, many or a size class.

J gene: TRBJ1-1
clone size: .
V gene: TRBV9
D gene: .
CDR3 protein: CASSEQAGITEAFF
CDR3 DNA: TGTGCCAGCAGCGAGCAGGCGGGAATAACTGAAGCTTTCTTT

J gene: TRBJ2-2
clone size: .
V gene: TRBV5-1
D gene: .
CDR3 protein: CASSPVGANGELFF
CDR3 DNA: TGCGCCAGCAGCCCGGTAGGGGCGAACGGGGAGCTGTTTTTT

J gene: TRBJ1-5
clone size: .
V gene: TRBV6-5
D gene: .
CDR3 protein: CASSYSPGGQPQHF
CDR3 DNA: TGTGCCAGCAGTTACTCACCCGGGGGGCAGCCCCAGCATTTT

J gene: TRBJ1-1
clone size: .
V gene: TRBV7-9
D gene: .
CDR3 protein: CASSSGALNTEAFF
CDR3 DNA: TGTGCCAGCAGCTCAGGCGCACTGAACACTGAAGCTTTCTTT

J gene: TRBJ1-1
clone size: few
V gene: TRBV5-1
D gene: .
CDR3 protein: CASSLDGYTEAFF
CDR3 DNA: TGCGCCAGCAGCTTGGACGGGTACACTGAAGCTTTCTTT

J gene: TRBJ1-2
clone size: .
V gene: TRBV30
D gene: .
CDR3 protein: CAWSVFRLSSTVAVLRGYTF
CDR3 DNA: TGTGCCTGGAGTGTATTCCGCTTGAGTAGCACAGTAGCGGTCTTACGTGGCTACACCTTC

J gene: TRBJ1-4
clone size: .
V gene: TRBV28
D gene: .
CDR3 protein: CASSPSTNEKLFF
CDR3 DNA: TGTGCCAGCAGTCCCAGTACTAATGAAAAACTGTTTTTT

J gene: TRBJ1-2
clone size: .
V gene: TRBV10-3
D gene: TRBD1
CDR3 protein: CAISDPLRQGAHGYTF
CDR3 DNA: TGTGCCATCAGTGATCCCCTTCGACAGGGGGCGCATGGCTACACCTTC

J gene: TRBJ1-4
clone size: few
V gene: TRBV7-9
D gene: .
CDR3 protein: CASSLGQVSEKLFF
CDR3 DNA: TGTGCCAGCAGCTTAGGGCAGGTCTCTGAAAAACTGTTTTTT

J gene: TRBJ1-2
clone size: once
V gene: TRBV2
D gene: .
CDR3 protein: CASSVRGGLYGYPF
CDR3 DNA: TGTGCCAGCAGTGTTCGGGGGGGACTCTATGGCTACCCCTTC